This record looks at one T cell receptor beta chain sequence and its context. The junction had 16 bases not matched to a gene; V was cut back by 3 bases and J by 4 bases. CDR1 is KGHSH and CDR2 is LQKENI in the germline V gene. This CDR3 is built from 18 residues. Sequenced by immunoSEQ multiplex PCR; TCRdb stores in-frame clones only, minus some. The sample has 30,000 to 50,000 clones; just over 90% are singletons. This record comes from a study of PD-L1 blockade in urothelial cancer. Across the study: Chemotherapy regimens numbering 0 to 3 had been given to patients. Median T cell yield from blood was approximately 150,000.

Indicated time point: pretreatment peripheral blood. A total of 1 to 8 samples per patient were collected pretreatment and on-treatment. This rearrangement joins TRBV18 to TRBJ2-3; 7 bases agree with TRBD1. Sequenced here: PBMCs, sampled around atezolizumab (anti-PD-L1) treatment. This TCR came from a woman aged 55 to 70 with urothelial cancer. CDR3 region: CASSPSYRGLGSADTQYF. The CDR3 nucleotides read TGTGCCAGCTCACCGTCATACAGGGGTCTCGGGTCTGCAGATACGCAGTATTTT. The full variable domain, rest sourced from reference TRBV18 and TRBJ2-3, is NAGVMQNPRHLVRRRGQEARLRCSPMKGHSHVYWYRQLPEEGLKFMVYLQKENIIDESGMPKERFSAEFPKEGPSILRIQQVVRGDSAAYFCASSPSYRGLGSADTQYFGPGTRLTVL.